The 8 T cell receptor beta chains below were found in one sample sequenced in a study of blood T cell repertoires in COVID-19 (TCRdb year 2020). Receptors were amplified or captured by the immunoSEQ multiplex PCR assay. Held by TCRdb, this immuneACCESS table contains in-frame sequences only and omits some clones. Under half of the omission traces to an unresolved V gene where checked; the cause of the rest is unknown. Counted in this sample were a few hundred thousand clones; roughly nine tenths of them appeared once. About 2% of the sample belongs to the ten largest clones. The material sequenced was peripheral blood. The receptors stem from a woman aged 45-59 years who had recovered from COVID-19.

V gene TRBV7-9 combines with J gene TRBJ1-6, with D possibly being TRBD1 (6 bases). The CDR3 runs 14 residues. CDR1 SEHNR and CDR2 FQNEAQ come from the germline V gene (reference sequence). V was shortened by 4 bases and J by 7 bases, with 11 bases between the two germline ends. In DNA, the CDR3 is TGTGCCAGCAGCTCAGGGGACCTAAATTCACCCCTCCACTTT. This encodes CASSSGDLNSPLHF. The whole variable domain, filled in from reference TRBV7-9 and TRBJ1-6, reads DTGVSQNPRHKITKRGQNVTFRCDPISEHNRLYWYRQTLGQGPEFLTYFQNEAQLEKSRLLSDRFSAERPKGSFSTLEIQRTEQGDSAMYLCASSSGDLNSPLHFGNGTRLTVT.

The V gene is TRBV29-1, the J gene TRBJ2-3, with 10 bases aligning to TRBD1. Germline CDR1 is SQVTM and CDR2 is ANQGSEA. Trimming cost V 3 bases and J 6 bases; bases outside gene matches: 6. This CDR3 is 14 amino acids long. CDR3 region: CSVERQGAVDTQYF. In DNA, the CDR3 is TGCAGCGTTGAGCGACAGGGGGCCGTTGATACGCAGTATTTT.

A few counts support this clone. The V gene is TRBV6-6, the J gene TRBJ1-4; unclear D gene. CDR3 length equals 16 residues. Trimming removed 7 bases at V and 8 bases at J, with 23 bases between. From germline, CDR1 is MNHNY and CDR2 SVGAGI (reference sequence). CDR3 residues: CASTPSPHLISEKLFF. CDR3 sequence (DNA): TGTGCCAGCACTCCAAGCCCCCACCTCATTTCCGAAAAACTGTTTTTT.

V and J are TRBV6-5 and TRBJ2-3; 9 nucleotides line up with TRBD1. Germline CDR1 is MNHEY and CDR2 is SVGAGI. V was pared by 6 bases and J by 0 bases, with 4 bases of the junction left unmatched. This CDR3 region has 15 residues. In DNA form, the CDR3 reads TGTGCCAGCAGCCGGGACAGGGATAGCACAGATACGCAGTATTTT. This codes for CASSRDRDSTDTQYF.

The CDR3 region is CASSLGGGRSETQYF. CDR3 sequence (DNA): TGTGCCAGCAGCTTAGGGGGGGGGAGGTCGGAGACCCAGTACTTC. V gene TRBV7-2 combines with J gene TRBJ2-5; 7 nucleotides agree with TRBD2. Germline CDR1 is SGHTA and CDR2 is FQGNSA. CDR3 length: 15 residues. The V gene end was trimmed by 1 base and the J gene end by 5 bases; junction bases not matched to a gene: 7.

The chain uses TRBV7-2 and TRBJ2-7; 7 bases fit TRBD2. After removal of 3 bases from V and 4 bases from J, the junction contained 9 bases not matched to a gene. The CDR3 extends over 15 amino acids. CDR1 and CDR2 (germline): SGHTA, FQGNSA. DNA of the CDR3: TGTGCCAGCAGCTTTCAGGGAGGGGTGGGATACGAGCAGTACTTC. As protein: CASSFQGGVGYEQYF.

CDR3 in DNA: TGTGCCACCAGGACGGGACTAGCGGGAGAAGAGACCCAGTACTTC. Encoded protein: CATRTGLAGEETQYF. V usage is TRBV15 and J usage is TRBJ2-5, with TRBD2 matching over 14 bases. Germline V gene data show CDR1 as LNHNV and CDR2 as YYDKDF (reference sequence). V trimming: 6 bases; J trimming: 3 bases; junction bases outside the gene matches: 3. The CDR3 has 15 residues.

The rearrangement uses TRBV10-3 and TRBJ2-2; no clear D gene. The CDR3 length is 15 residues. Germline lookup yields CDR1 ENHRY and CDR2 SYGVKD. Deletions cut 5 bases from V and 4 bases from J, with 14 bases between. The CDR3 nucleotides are TGTGCCATCAGTTCCAGCCAGGCTACCACCGGGGAGCTGTTTTTT. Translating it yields CAISSSQATTGELFF.